This T cell receptor (beta chain) comes out of a study of regulatory T cells in long-lasting Graves disease. Arm-PCR with iRepertoire HTBI primers amplified the CDR3 regions for these TCR beta libraries. Via MiXCR, TCRdb re-called the multiplex PCR reads, giving one row per CDR3 protein. In the table there are a few hundred thousand distinct CDR3 sequences, around 21% of which are singletons. Documented time point: persistent/refractory GD, antithyroid drugs over 5 years with positive TRAb. PBMC-extracted RNA yielded the TCR library. The study's findings and limits: Segments TRBV28, TRBJ1-2 and TRBJ2-5 showed preferential usage in persistent disease.

The germline gives CDR1 LGHNA, CDR2 YSLEER. This CDR3 region has 13 residues. This clonotype was seen a few times. The antigen remains unidentified. A read error may account for a junction end that differs from germline. The specimen was peripheral blood mononuclear cells (PBMCs), collected when the disease was refractory, from a patient treated with antithyroid drugs. The sequence came from a female donor with Graves disease. The rearrangement joins TRBV4-3 to TRBJ2-4, with 8 positions matching TRBD1. The CDR3 DNA is TGCGCCAGCAGCCAAGATCTCGACAGGGGACCGAACTTC. Its protein product is CASSQDLDRGPNF.